These T cell receptor beta chains were read from a single sample in a study of neurological immune-mediated disorders. TCRdb re-called the 5' RACE reads through MiXCR, storing one row per CDR3 protein. The sample records approximately 82,000 distinct CDR3 sequences, 2.6% being singletons. The sequenced sample was PBMCs. The source of these receptors is a woman aged 30 to 39 with multiple sclerosis. Both conserved end residues are trimmed from each CDR3. The order of the fields is V gene, J gene, CDR3 protein.

TRBV7-2	TRBJ2-3	ASSLTDTQY
TRBV4-3	TRBJ2-4	ASSRGGGAKNIQY
TRBV20-1	TRBJ2-1	SAVGASGESSYNEQF
TRBV7-8	TRBJ2-7	ASSLMGQMMGEQY
TRBV7-9	TRBJ2-3	ASLIAGAADTQY
TRBV9	TRBJ2-1	ASSVADGYNEQF
TRBV9	TRBJ1-5	ASSVARGTGALDQPQH
TRBV27	TRBJ1-2	ASSDGQQPGGYT
TRBV24-1	TRBJ2-2	ATSDFLAGELF
TRBV19	TRBJ2-3	ASSAFVSDTQY
TRBV7-8	TRBJ2-1	ASSSGLGGSSYNEQF
TRBV10-3	TRBJ1-2	AIRRQPPGSTNYGYT
TRBV12-3/TRBV12-4	TRBJ2-1	ASSLTSGRTSEQF
TRBV7-6	TRBJ2-1	ASSLGQDYEQF
TRBV6-5	TRBJ1-4	ASSYDGTAFSATNEKLF
TRBV12-3/TRBV12-4	TRBJ2-1	ASSLGMGRSNNEQF
TRBV20-1	TRBJ2-3	SARLAGGGTDTQY
TRBV7-9	TRBJ2-3	ASSSGQGTTDTQY
TRBV28	TRBJ2-5	ASRSTGGRETQY
TRBV19	TRBJ2-7	ATGGDPFGEQY
TRBV7-9	TRBJ2-2	ASSLADRVGRTGELF
TRBV4-3	TRBJ2-6	ASSPHGQGESGANVLT
TRBV5-1	TRBJ1-2	ASSGARWDGYT
TRBV7-9	TRBJ1-1	ASSLDTGLAF
TRBV10-2	TRBJ1-2	ASSEQGDSYGYT
TRBV20-1	TRBJ1-5	SALGAANQPQH
TRBV20-1	TRBJ2-1	SARLGREQFYNEQF
TRBV6-5	TRBJ2-3	ASSYAGGSSTDTQY
TRBV24-1	TRBJ2-1	ATSDSGVYNEQF
TRBV29-1	TRBJ2-1	SAFGTSGDNEQF
TRBV5-5	TRBJ2-7	ASSLAARVDTYEQY
TRBV5-6	TRBJ2-1	ASSWGTSGTLNEQF
TRBV20-1	TRBJ1-1	SAIATGGLNTEAF
TRBV9	TRBJ2-7	ASSVDVRNYEQY
TRBV7-2	TRBJ2-1	ASSPGGPSYNEQF
TRBV7-7	TRBJ2-5	ASSSKSGVQETQY
TRBV29-1	TRBJ2-7	SVATYEQY
TRBV7-2	TRBJ1-1	ASSWASGTEAF
TRBV20-1	TRBJ2-3	SARDDLASSTDTQY
TRBV11-2	TRBJ2-3	ASSFGGGVLY
TRBV29-1	TRBJ2-1	SVDPVRRLTSTISYNEQF
TRBV20-1	TRBJ2-1	SASINEQF
TRBV20-1	TRBJ2-1	SASPTEYNEQF
TRBV20-1	TRBJ2-2	SASATGVRELF
TRBV7-2	TRBJ2-2	ASSLVRRNTGELF
TRBV5-1	TRBJ2-3	ASSAAPPTDTQY
TRBV10-3	TRBJ2-7	AISDSADEQY
TRBV18	TRBJ1-5	ASSTGWGHDQPQH
TRBV5-8	TRBJ1-2	ASSPGTGYFVEYGYT
TRBV5-1	TRBJ2-7	ASSLFGGDEQY
TRBV28	TRBJ2-1	ASTSEGLLNEQF
TRBV20-1	TRBJ1-2	SARVLSSYGYT
TRBV14	TRBJ2-7	ASSQEFREAYEQY
TRBV19	TRBJ1-2	ASSIDRGDYGYT
TRBV20-1	TRBJ2-1	SARDRLAGNYNEQF